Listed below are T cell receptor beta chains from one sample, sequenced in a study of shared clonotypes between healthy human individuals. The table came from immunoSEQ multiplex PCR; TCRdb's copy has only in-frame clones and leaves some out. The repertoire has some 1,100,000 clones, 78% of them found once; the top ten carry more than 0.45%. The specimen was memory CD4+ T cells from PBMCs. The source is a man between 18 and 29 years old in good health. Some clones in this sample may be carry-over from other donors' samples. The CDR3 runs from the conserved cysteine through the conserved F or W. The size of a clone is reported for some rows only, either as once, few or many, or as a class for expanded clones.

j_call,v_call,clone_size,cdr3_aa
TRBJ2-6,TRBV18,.,CASSPEAGANVLTF
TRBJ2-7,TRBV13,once,CASSQTAEQYF
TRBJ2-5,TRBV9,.,CASSLTGYQETQYF
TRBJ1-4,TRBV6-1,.,CASSAGPNEKLFF
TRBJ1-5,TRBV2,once,CASSDGRGNQPQHF
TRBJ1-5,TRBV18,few,CASSPTGDQPQHF
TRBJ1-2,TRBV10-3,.,CAISETAGGYTF
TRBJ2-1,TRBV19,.,CASSIQLASDEQFF
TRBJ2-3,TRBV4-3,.,CASSHTGLGTDTQYF
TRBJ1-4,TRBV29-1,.,CSVEAPLTGKLFF